This TCR beta chain was documented in a study of cytomegalovirus exposure and HLA in healthy donors. The study, taken as a whole, reports: V- and J-gene trimming in TCR beta was tied to a missense DCLRE1C variant by an analysis performed later. Later analysis identified several of the most significant clusters that appeared linked to common viral pathogens.

Researchers ran the PCR with 60 Vbeta and 13 Jbeta primers. TCRdb's copy holds only in-frame clones and misses some; the assay was immunoSEQ multiplex PCR. The sample holds some 200,000 clones, approximately 65% seen once. In the case of this clone: The antigen is not known.

This TCR was recovered from a middle-aged man in good health and CMV-seronegative. The sample taken for sequencing was PBMCs.

CDR3 loop: CARSRLTSGPGTQYF. The CDR3 DNA is TGTGCCAGAAGCCGGCTAACTAGCGGCCCGGGGACCCAGTACTTC. The chain has TRBV5-3 and TRBJ2-5; 8 bases agree with TRBD2. TRBV5-3 is assigned to the ORF class and has an uncertain function. This CDR3 contains 15 residues. Germline trimming cut 4 bases from V and 7 bases from J; bases unmatched to any gene: 12.